Included here is one T cell receptor (beta chain) sequence, with context. The antigen is not known. This sample stems from a study of T cell responses to AZD1222 COVID-19 vaccine. Whole-study context: Samples with a second dose at about 4 or about 12 weeks were pooled together. Study-level results: A mostly white British donor set with more females was recruited, and clonal diversity was possibly underestimated. Spike was spanned by vaccine-associated CD4 TCRs, which were dominant at 160-218 and 743-854.

This table comes from immunoSEQ multiplex PCR, and its TCRdb copy is limited to in-frame clones, with some not included. The sample carries tens of thousands of clones, around 90% recorded once. The V gene end was trimmed by 8 bases and the J gene end by 6 bases; junction bases not matched to a gene: 3. Germline assignment: CDR1 SGHAT and CDR2 FQNNGV. The CDR3 sequence is 13 residues long. The sample was peripheral blood, taken on day 0 of AZD1222 vaccination. This chain joins TRBV11-2 and TRBJ2-3; 12 positions agree with TRBD2. The receptor's source is an adult in good health. The CDR3 DNA reads TGTGCCAGCCGACTAGCGGGGGCGGATACGCAGTATTTT. Amino acid sequence: CASRLAGADTQYF.